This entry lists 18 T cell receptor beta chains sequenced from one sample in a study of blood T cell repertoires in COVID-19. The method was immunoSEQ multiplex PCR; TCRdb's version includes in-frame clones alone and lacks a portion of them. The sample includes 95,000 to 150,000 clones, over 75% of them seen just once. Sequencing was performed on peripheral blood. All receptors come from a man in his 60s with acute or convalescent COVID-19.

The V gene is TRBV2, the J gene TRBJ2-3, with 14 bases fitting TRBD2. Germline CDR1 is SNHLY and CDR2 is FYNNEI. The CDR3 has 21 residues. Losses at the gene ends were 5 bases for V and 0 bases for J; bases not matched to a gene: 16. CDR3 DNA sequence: TGTGCCAGCAGTTCTACTACCGGGACTAGCGGGAGTGCCTGGAGCACAGATACGCAGTATTTT. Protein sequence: CASSSTTGTSGSAWSTDTQYF.

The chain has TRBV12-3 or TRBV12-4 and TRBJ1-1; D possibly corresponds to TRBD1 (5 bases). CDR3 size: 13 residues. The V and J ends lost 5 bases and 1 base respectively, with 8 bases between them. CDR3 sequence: CASSRTGNTEAFF. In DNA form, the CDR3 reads TGTGCCAGCAGTCGTACAGGGAACACTGAAGCTTTCTTT.

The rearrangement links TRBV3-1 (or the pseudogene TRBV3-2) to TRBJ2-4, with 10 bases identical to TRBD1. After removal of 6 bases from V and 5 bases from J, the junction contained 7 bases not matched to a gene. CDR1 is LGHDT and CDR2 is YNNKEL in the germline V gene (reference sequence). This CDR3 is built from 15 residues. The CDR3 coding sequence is TGTGCCAGCAGACATGGGACAGGGGTTCAAAACATTCAGTACTTC. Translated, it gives CASRHGTGVQNIQYF.

The CDR3 reads CAISSRGQVTEAFF. Written as DNA, the CDR3 is TGTGCCATCAGTAGCAGGGGGCAGGTCACTGAAGCTTTCTTT. The chain uses TRBV10-3 and TRBJ1-1; 8 bases agree with TRBD1. Germline V gene sequence: CDR1 ENHRY, CDR2 SYGVKD. The CDR3 contains 14 residues. J gave up 4 bases and V 5 bases, and 6 bases lay outside the gene matches.

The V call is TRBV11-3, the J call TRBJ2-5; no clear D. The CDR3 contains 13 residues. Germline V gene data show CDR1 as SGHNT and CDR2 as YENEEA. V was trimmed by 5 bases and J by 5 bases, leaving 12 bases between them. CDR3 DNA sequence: TGTGCCAGCAGCCACGCGGTCGCGGAGACCCAGTACTTC. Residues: CASSHAVAETQYF.

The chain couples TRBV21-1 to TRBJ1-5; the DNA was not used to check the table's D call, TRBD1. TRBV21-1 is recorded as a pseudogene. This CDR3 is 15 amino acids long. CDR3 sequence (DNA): TGTGCCAGCAGCAAAGCCGGGACAGGGGATCAGCCCCAGCATTTT. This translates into CASSKAGTGDQPQHF.

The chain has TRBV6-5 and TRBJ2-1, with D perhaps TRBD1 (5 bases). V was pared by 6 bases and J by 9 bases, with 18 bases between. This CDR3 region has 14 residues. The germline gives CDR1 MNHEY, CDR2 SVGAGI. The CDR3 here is CASRGVGTLAEQFF. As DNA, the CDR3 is TGTGCCAGCAGAGGGGTAGGTACTCTCGCTGAGCAGTTCTTC.

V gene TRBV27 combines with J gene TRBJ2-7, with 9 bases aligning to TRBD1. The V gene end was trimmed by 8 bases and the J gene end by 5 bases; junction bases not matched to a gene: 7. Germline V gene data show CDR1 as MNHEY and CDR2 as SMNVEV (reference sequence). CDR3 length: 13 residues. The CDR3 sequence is CASGKGQGNEQYF. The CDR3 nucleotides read TGTGCCAGCGGTAAGGGACAGGGAAACGAGCAGTACTTC.

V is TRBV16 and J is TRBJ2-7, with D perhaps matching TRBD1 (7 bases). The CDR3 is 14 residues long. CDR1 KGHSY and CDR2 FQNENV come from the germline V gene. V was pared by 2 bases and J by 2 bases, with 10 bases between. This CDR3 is CASSQQGGTYEQYF. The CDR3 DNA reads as TGTGCCAGCAGCCAACAGGGGGGAACCTACGAGCAGTACTTC.

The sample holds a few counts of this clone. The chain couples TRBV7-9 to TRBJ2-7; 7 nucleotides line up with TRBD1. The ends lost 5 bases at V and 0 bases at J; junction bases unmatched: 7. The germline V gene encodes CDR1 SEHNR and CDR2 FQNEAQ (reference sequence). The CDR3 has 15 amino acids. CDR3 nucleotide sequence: TGTGCCAGCAGCGATCCGACAGGGCCCTCCTACGAGCAGTACTTC. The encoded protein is CASSDPTGPSYEQYF.

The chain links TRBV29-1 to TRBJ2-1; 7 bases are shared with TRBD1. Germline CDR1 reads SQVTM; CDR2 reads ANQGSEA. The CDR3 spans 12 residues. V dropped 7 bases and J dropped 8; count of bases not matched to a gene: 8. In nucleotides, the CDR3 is TGCAGCGGGGACAGAACCGGGTATGAGCAGTTCTTC. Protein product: CSGDRTGYEQFF.

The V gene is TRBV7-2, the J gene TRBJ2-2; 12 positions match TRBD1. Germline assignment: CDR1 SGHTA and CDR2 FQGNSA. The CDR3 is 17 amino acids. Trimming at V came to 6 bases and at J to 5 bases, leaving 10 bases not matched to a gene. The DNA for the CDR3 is TGTGCCAGCAGTCCCACTGGGACAGGGGGCCGGACCGGGGAGCTGTTTTTT. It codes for CASSPTGTGGRTGELFF.

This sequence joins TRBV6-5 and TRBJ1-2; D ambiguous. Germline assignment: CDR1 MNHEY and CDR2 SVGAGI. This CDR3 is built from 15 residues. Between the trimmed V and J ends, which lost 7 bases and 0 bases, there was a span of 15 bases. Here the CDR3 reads CASTPVGFANYGYTF. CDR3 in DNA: TGTGCCAGCACCCCGGTCGGGTTTGCTAACTATGGCTACACCTTC.

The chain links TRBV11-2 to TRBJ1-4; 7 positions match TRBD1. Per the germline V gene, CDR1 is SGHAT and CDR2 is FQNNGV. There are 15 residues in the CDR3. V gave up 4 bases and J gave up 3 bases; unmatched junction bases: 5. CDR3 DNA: TGTGCCAGCAGCTCACACACAGGGGCTAATGAAAAACTGTTTTTT. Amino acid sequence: CASSSHTGANEKLFF.

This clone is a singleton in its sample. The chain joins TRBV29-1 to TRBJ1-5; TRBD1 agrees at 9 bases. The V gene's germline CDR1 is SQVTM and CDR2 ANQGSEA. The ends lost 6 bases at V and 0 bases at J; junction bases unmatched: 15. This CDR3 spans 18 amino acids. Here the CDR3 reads CSVVRTGEGVYSNQPQHF. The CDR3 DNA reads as TGCAGCGTCGTTAGGACAGGGGAGGGAGTATATAGCAATCAGCCCCAGCATTTT. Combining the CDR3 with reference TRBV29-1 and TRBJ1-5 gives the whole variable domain SAVISQKPSRDICQRGTSLTIQCQVDSQVTMMFWYRQQPGQSLTLIATANQGSEATYESGFVIDKFPISRPNLTFSTLTVSNMSPEDSSIYLCSVVRTGEGVYSNQPQHFGDGTRLSIL.

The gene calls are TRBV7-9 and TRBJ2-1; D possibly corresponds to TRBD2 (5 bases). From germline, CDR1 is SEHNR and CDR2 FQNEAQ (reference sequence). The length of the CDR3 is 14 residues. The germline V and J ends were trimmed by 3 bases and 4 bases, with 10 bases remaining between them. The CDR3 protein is CASSFTAEYNEQFF. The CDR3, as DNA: TGTGCCAGCAGCTTCACAGCGGAGTACAATGAGCAGTTCTTC.

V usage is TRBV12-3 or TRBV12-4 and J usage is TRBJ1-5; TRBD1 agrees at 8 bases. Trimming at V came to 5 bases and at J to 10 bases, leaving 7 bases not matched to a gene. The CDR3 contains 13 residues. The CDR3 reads CASSTHDRGPQHF. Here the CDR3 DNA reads TGTGCCAGCAGTACTCACGACAGGGGTCCCCAGCATTTT.

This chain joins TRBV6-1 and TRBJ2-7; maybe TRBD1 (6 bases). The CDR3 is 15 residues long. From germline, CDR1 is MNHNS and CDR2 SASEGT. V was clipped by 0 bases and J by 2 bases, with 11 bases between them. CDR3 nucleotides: TGTGCCAGCAGTGAAGCCAGGGCAGGGGCCTACGAGCAGTACTTC. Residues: CASSEARAGAYEQYF.